The 25 T cell receptor beta chains presented below share a single source sample, sequenced in a study of blood T cells in healthy people across ages. A J-beta primer mix and a sample-barcoded 5' primer were used in a second PCR of roughly 7 to 12 cycles. TCRdb reprocessed the 5' RACE reads via MiXCR and lists one record per CDR3 protein. The sample lists 780,000 or so distinct CDR3 sequences; about 55% were seen once. Sample: blood. The receptors shown here come from a man of 80 years or more in good health.

This clonotype was seen only a few times. This chain joins TRBV10-1 and TRBJ1-2; 7 bases line up with TRBD1. The CDR3 is made up of 15 amino acids. J was trimmed by 9 bases and V by 2 bases; bases with no gene match: 12. CDR1 and CDR2 (germline): WNHNN, SYGVQD (reference sequence). CDR3 protein: CASSERSGGSTSYTF. For the CDR3, the DNA is TGCGCCAGCAGTGAGAGGTCAGGGGGGAGTACAAGCTACACCTTC.

The chain uses TRBV29-1 and TRBJ1-1; D not resolved. The CDR3 has 13 residues. V was cut by 7 bases and J by 0 bases, with 12 bases left in between. Germline assignment: CDR1 SQVTM and CDR2 ANQGSEA. The CDR3 loop reads CSGAGTLNTEAFF. CDR3 nucleotides: TGCAGCGGGGCGGGAACTTTGAACACTGAAGCTTTCTTT. The whole variable domain, remainder taken from reference TRBV29-1 and TRBJ1-1, is SAVISQKPSRDICQRGTSLTIQCQVDSQVTMMFWYRQQPGQSLTLIATANQGSEATYESGFVIDKFPISRPNLTFSTLTVSNMSPEDSSIYLCSGAGTLNTEAFFGQGTRLTVV.

This clonotype was found a few times. This rearrangement joins TRBV5-1 to TRBJ2-1; weak D call: TRBD1 (5 bases). Germline CDR1 reads SGHRS; CDR2 reads YFSETQ. The CDR3 is made up of 13 amino acids. The ends were cut back, 5 bases at V and 5 bases at J, with 11 bases in the middle. The CDR3 nucleotides read TGCGCCAGCAGGGAAGGGGTCGACAATGAGCAGTTCTTC. This translates into CASREGVDNEQFF.

The chain joins TRBV6-4 to TRBJ2-1, with 10 bases matching TRBD1. The CDR3 loop spans 15 amino acids. The germline V gene encodes CDR1 MRHNA and CDR2 SNTAGT. V was pared by 3 bases and J by 1 base, with 0 bases of the junction left unmatched. CDR3: CASSEGQGSYNEQFF. Written as DNA, the CDR3 is TGTGCCAGCAGTGAGGGACAGGGGTCCTACAATGAGCAGTTCTTC.

The gene calls are TRBV27 and TRBJ2-1, with D possibly being TRBD2 (5 bases). V was shortened by 5 bases and J by 0 bases, with 11 bases between the two germline ends. CDR3 length: 15 amino acids. Germline V gives CDR1 MNHEY, CDR2 SMNVEV (reference sequence). The CDR3 nucleotides read TGTGCCAGCAGTCGGAGCGGAATCTCCTACAATGAGCAGTTCTTC. Translating it yields CASSRSGISYNEQFF.

Only one count was recorded for this clonotype. The chain recombines TRBV6-5 with TRBJ2-2; possibly TRBD1 for D (5 bases). This CDR3 spans 14 amino acids. Per the germline V gene, CDR1 is MNHEY and CDR2 is SVGAGI. V lost 4 bases and J 4 bases, leaving 10 bases between the germline ends. CDR3 nucleotides: TGTGCCAGCAGTTTATCAGGGATCACCGGGGAGCTGTTTTTT. This gives the protein CASSLSGITGELFF.

This rearrangement joins TRBV6-5 to TRBJ2-7, with 7 nucleotides matching TRBD2. Germline CDR1 MNHEY, CDR2 SVGAGI. The CDR3 covers 15 residues. Trimming took 4 bases from V and 3 from J; bases not matched to a gene: 9. CDR3 nucleotides: TGTGCCAGCAGTTCAAGGACTAGGGGCGACTACGAGCAGTACTTC. Protein sequence: CASSSRTRGDYEQYF.

This clonotype came up a few times. The chain recombines TRBV9 with TRBJ1-5, with D maybe TRBD1 (5 bases). V was shortened by 3 bases and J by 0 bases, with 7 bases between the two germline ends. The CDR3 is 14 residues long. Germline-derived CDR1 and CDR2 are SGDLS and YYNGEE. The CDR3: CASSGRDSNQPQHF. The CDR3 DNA reads TGTGCCAGCAGCGGCAGGGATAGCAATCAGCCCCAGCATTTT. The whole variable domain, remainder taken from reference TRBV9 and TRBJ1-5, is DSGVTQTPKHLITATGQRVTLRCSPRSGDLSVYWYQQSLDQGLQFLIQYYNGEERAKGNILERFSAQQFPDLHSELNLSSLELGDSALYFCASSGRDSNQPQHFGDGTRLSIL.

The rearrangement uses TRBV5-6 and TRBJ2-4; tentatively, D is TRBD2 (6 bases). The J call is uncertain, as TRBJ2-7 better fits the DNA end. This CDR3 comprises 17 residues. Germline CDR1 and CDR2: SGHDT and YYEEEE. The CDR3 loop reads CASSFRRIVVGGYEQYF. CDR3 bases: TGTGCCAGCAGCTTCCGACGTATAGTAGTGGGAGGCTACGAGCAGTACTTC.

There are a few counts of this clonotype. The chain carries TRBV9 and TRBJ1-2; the match to TRBD1 covers 7 bases. CDR1 and CDR2 (germline): SGDLS, YYNGEE. The CDR3 has 15 amino acids. After removal of 4 bases from V and 8 bases from J, the junction contained 14 bases not matched to a gene. CDR3 sequence reads: CASSPHGTAGGGYTF. The CDR3 DNA reads TGTGCCAGCAGCCCTCATGGGACAGCAGGCGGGGGCTACACCTTC.

This chain links TRBV20-1 with TRBJ2-7; 12 nucleotides align to TRBD2. Looked up from germline, CDR1 is DFQATT and CDR2 is SNEGSKA (reference sequence). With 1 base clipped from V and 5 bases from J, the junction kept 6 bases outside the gene matches. There are 15 residues in the CDR3. The CDR3 loop reads CSARAASGRADEQYF. As DNA, the CDR3 is TGCAGTGCTAGAGCTGCTAGCGGGAGGGCCGACGAGCAGTACTTC.

The chain couples TRBV5-1 to TRBJ2-5, with D maybe TRBD2 (6 bases). Looked up from germline, CDR1 is SGHRS and CDR2 is YFSETQ. Trimming left V 2 bases short and J 2 bases short, with 10 bases between. The CDR3 contains 14 residues. The CDR3 loop is CASSFRTTQETQYF. The CDR3 DNA follows: TGCGCCAGCAGCTTTAGGACTACTCAAGAGACCCAGTACTTC.

This chain links TRBV27 with TRBJ2-1, with 7 bases matching TRBD1. CDR1 MNHEY and CDR2 SMNVEV come from the germline V gene (reference sequence). CDR3 length: 18 residues. Trimming removed 8 bases from V and 0 bases from J; junction bases left unmatched: 16. The CDR3 is CASPHSNRGRNSYNEQFF. CDR3 DNA sequence: TGTGCCAGCCCGCATTCGAACAGGGGCCGTAACTCCTACAATGAGCAGTTCTTC.

The chain has TRBV5-1 and TRBJ2-1; D is uncertain. The CDR3 runs to 15 residues. The germline V gene has CDR1 SGHRS and CDR2 YFSETQ. Trimming removed 4 bases from V and 3 bases from J, with 14 bases in between. The CDR3 DNA follows: TGCGCCAGCAGCCCATCGGCGGAGAGCTACAATGAGCAGTTCTTC. Its translation is CASSPSAESYNEQFF.

The chain is built from TRBV5-1 and TRBJ2-5; D may match TRBD1 or TRBD2 (5 bases each). Germline V gene data show CDR1 as SGHRS and CDR2 as YFSETQ. The CDR3 loop spans 15 amino acids. Between the trimmed V and J ends, which lost 1 base and 0 bases, there was a span of 10 bases. The CDR3 DNA follows: TGCGCCAGCAGCTTGACGGGGCTTAACCAAGAGACCCAGTACTTC. Protein: CASSLTGLNQETQYF.

The chain employs TRBV3-1 and TRBJ2-1; D possibly corresponds to TRBD2 (6 bases). Germline lookup yields CDR1 LGHDT and CDR2 YNNKEL (reference sequence). CDR3 length: 13 amino acids. Trimming stripped 5 bases from V and 9 bases from J, with 14 bases between. The CDR3: CASSSTSPREQFF. Written as DNA, the CDR3 is TGTGCCAGCAGCTCCACTAGCCCCCGTGAGCAGTTCTTC.

This chain joins TRBV11-3 and TRBJ2-1; D remains ambiguous. The CDR3 spans 15 residues. The V gene's germline CDR1 is SGHNT and CDR2 YENEEA. V was trimmed by 0 bases and J by 7 bases, leaving 13 bases between them. The CDR3 sequence is CASSLDSGAFNEQFF. For the CDR3, the DNA is TGTGCCAGCAGCTTAGATTCCGGCGCCTTTAATGAGCAGTTCTTC.

The chain carries TRBV2 and TRBJ1-4; 12 bases map to TRBD1. CDR3 length: 17 amino acids. With 6 bases clipped from V and 7 bases from J, the junction kept 12 bases outside the gene matches. CDR1 and CDR2 from the germline V gene are SNHLY and FYNNEI. Written as DNA, the CDR3 is TGTGCCAGCAGCTCAACTCCGGGACAGGGGGCCGGTGAAAAACTGTTTTTT. It yields the protein CASSSTPGQGAGEKLFF.

This clonotype came up many times. The chain has TRBV29-1 and TRBJ2-5, with TRBD1 as a possible D gene (5 bases). V was cut by 3 bases and J by 0 bases, with 5 bases left in between. This CDR3 contains 12 residues. CDR1 and CDR2 from the germline V gene are SQVTM and ANQGSEA. In DNA form, the CDR3 reads TGCAGCGTTGACAGGGACCAAGAGACCCAGTACTTC. It translates to CSVDRDQETQYF.

V and J are TRBV28 and TRBJ2-4, with D possibly matching TRBD1 (6 bases). The DNA matches TRBJ2-7 better at its end, which makes the J call doubtful. Germline assignment: CDR1 MDHEN and CDR2 SYDVKM. The CDR3 is 14 residues long. The CDR3 DNA is TGTGCCAGCAGCCCCCTGGGGACACCCCACGAGCAGTACTTC. It yields the protein CASSPLGTPHEQYF.

The gene calls are TRBV27 and TRBJ2-7; the D call may be TRBD1 or TRBD2 (6 bases each). The CDR3 has 15 amino acids. Trimming shortened V by 1 base and J by 5 bases, and 15 bases separated the two germline ends. The V gene's germline CDR1 is MNHEY and CDR2 SMNVEV (reference sequence). The CDR3 DNA reads TGTGCCAGCAGTTTATGGGGGGCACGGGAAGACGAGCAGTACTTC. Translating gives CASSLWGAREDEQYF.

The J gene is TRBJ2-1, the V gene TRBV4-2; 7 bases match TRBD2. V lost 5 bases and J lost 2; bases outside the gene matches: 6. Germline-derived CDR1 and CDR2 are LGHNA and YNFKEQ. The CDR3 is 15 amino acids. CDR3 nucleotide sequence: TGTGCCAGCAGCTATAGCGGGCAGACCTACAATGAGCAGTTCTTC. This gives the protein CASSYSGQTYNEQFF.

In its sample, this clonotype was seen once. The chain uses TRBV7-3 and TRBJ2-7; D gene unclear. The germline gives CDR1 SGHTA, CDR2 FQGTGA. The CDR3 totals 15 residues. The ends were cut back, 1 base at V and 7 bases at J, with 17 bases in the middle. CDR3 in DNA: TGTGCCAGCAGCTTAAGTCCACGGAACAACAATGAGCAGTACTTC. It codes for CASSLSPRNNNEQYF. Combining the CDR3 with reference TRBV7-3 and TRBJ2-7 gives the whole variable domain GAGVSQTPSNKVTEKGKYVELRCDPISGHTALYWYRQSLGQGPEFLIYFQGTGAADDSGLPNDRFFAVRPEGSVSTLKIQRTERGDSAVYLCASSLSPRNNNEQYFGPGTRLTVT.

V and J are TRBV7-9 and TRBJ2-1, with 11 bases aligning to TRBD2. Germline CDR1 SEHNR, CDR2 FQNEAQ (reference sequence). Losses at the gene ends were 3 bases for V and 6 bases for J; bases not matched to a gene: 7. This CDR3 contains 16 residues. The CDR3 region is CASSLTSGIVRNEQFF. The CDR3 region has the DNA TGTGCCAGCAGCTTGACTAGCGGGATTGTACGCAATGAGCAGTTCTTC.

J is TRBJ2-7 and V is TRBV3-1; TRBD2 agrees at 7 bases. J was trimmed by 2 bases and V by 4 bases; bases with no gene match: 8. The germline V gene has CDR1 LGHDT and CDR2 YNNKEL (reference sequence). The CDR3 runs 15 residues. This chain's CDR3 is CASSPWTSKAYEQYF. CDR3 nucleotide sequence: TGTGCCAGCAGCCCCTGGACTAGTAAAGCCTACGAGCAGTACTTC.